These 26 T cell receptor beta chains originate from one sample sequenced in a study of cytomegalovirus exposure and HLA in healthy donors. The PCR employed 60 Vbeta primers together with 13 Jbeta primers. Assay used: immunoSEQ multiplex PCR; TCRdb lists only in-frame clones, some missing. The sample comprises more than 110,000 clones, 70% to 80% of which are singletons, and approximately 2.3% rests with the top ten. Sequences were obtained from PBMCs. These receptors originate from a woman in her sixties or seventies in good health and CMV-seropositive.

This sequence joins TRBV6-5 and TRBJ1-1; 7 positions agree with TRBD1. Germline CDR1 MNHEY, CDR2 SVGAGI. Trimming cost V 4 bases and J 5 bases; bases outside gene matches: 10. The CDR3 runs to 15 residues. CDR3 residues: CASSLVSTGITEAFF. The CDR3, as DNA: TGTGCCAGCAGTTTGGTTTCGACAGGGATAACTGAAGCTTTCTTT.

CDR3 in DNA: TGTGCCAGCAGAAGTTCCTTGCGAGGCACTGAAGCTTTCTTT. This encodes CASRSSLRGTEAFF. V and J are TRBV6-5 and TRBJ1-1, with unresolved D. There are 14 residues in the CDR3. CDR1 and CDR2 (germline): MNHEY, SVGAGI. Trimming cost V 6 bases and J 4 bases, with 15 bases left between them.

This chain joins TRBV7-9 and TRBJ2-5, with D unclear. In germline, CDR1 is SEHNR, CDR2 FQNEAQ (reference sequence). Trimming took 2 bases from V and 5 from J, leaving 3 bases between them. The CDR3 is 11 amino acids. The CDR3 DNA follows: TGTGCCAGCAGCTTAACTGAGACCCAGTACTTC. Translation: CASSLTETQYF.

The chain links TRBV30 to TRBJ1-3, with D unresolved. Trimming shortened V by 3 bases and J by 0 bases, and 6 bases separated the two germline ends. There are 13 residues in the CDR3. Germline V lookup: CDR1 GTSNPN, CDR2 SVGIG (reference sequence). The CDR3, as DNA: TGTGCCTGGAGGCGTCCCTCTGGAAACACCATATATTTT. Translated, it gives CAWRRPSGNTIYF.

The V call is TRBV5-6, the J call TRBJ1-6, with D unclear. Germline V lookup: CDR1 SGHDT, CDR2 YYEEEE. The CDR3 loop spans 16 amino acids. V was trimmed by 5 bases and J by 0 bases, leaving 12 bases between them. Here the CDR3 reads CASSSGGSSYNSPLHF. The CDR3 DNA reads as TGTGCCAGCAGTTCCGGCGGGAGCTCCTATAATTCACCCCTCCACTTT.

This chain links TRBV7-9 with TRBJ2-7, with 7 nucleotides matching TRBD1. Germline loops: CDR1 SEHNR, CDR2 FQNEAQ (reference sequence). V shed 5 bases, J shed 5 bases, and the junction held 9 bases outside the gene matches. This CDR3 is 14 amino acids long. CDR3 in amino acids: CASSRDRELDEQYF. The CDR3 region has the DNA TGTGCCAGCAGCCGCGACAGGGAGCTCGACGAGCAGTACTTC.

V and J are TRBV7-2 and TRBJ1-1; D remains unclear. The CDR3 is 13 amino acids. Germline V gene lookup returns CDR1 SGHTA and CDR2 FQGNSA. Trimming took 4 bases from V and 10 from J, leaving 16 bases between them. Here the CDR3 reads CASSSVRRGRAFF. Written as DNA, the CDR3 is TGTGCCAGCAGCTCCGTTCGACGAGGGAGAGCTTTCTTT.

The J gene is TRBJ1-1, the V gene TRBV6-6; D ambiguous. Germline CDR1 MNHNY, CDR2 SVGAGI (reference sequence). V lost 6 bases, J lost 2 bases, and 16 bases lay in between. The CDR3 sequence is 15 residues long. The chain's CDR3 is CASSLSRRVNTEAFF. In DNA, the CDR3 is TGTGCCAGCAGCCTTTCCCGGCGGGTTAACACTGAAGCTTTCTTT.

The chain combines TRBV5-1 with TRBJ2-3; 10 bases fit TRBD2. V trimming: 5 bases; J trimming: 0 bases; junction bases outside the gene matches: 0. Looked up from germline, CDR1 is SGHRS and CDR2 is YFSETQ. CDR3 length equals 14 residues. CDR3 protein: CASRTSGSTDTQYF. The CDR3 nucleotides read TGCGCCAGCAGGACTAGCGGGAGCACAGATACGCAGTATTTT.

In this sample, this clone turned up once. The chain has TRBV27 and TRBJ1-1; 9 bases agree with TRBD1. J was trimmed by 3 bases and V by 6 bases; bases with no gene match: 17. The CDR3 has 18 amino acids. Germline CDR1 reads MNHEY; CDR2 reads SMNVEV (reference sequence). CDR3 nucleotides: TGTGCCAGCAGGAGTGTCCGGGGACAGGGACGGGGTGACACTGAAGCTTTCTTT. It specifies CASRSVRGQGRGDTEAFF.

This sequence joins TRBV28 and TRBJ2-7, with D tentatively TRBD2 (5 bases). Trimming pared 2 bases from V and 1 base from J, leaving 12 bases between. Germline assignment: CDR1 MDHEN and CDR2 SYDVKM. The CDR3 totals 15 residues. CDR3 in DNA: TGTGCCAGCAGTTTAGGTGCGGGCCAATCCTACGAGCAGTACTTC. It specifies CASSLGAGQSYEQYF.

This chain joins TRBV5-4 and TRBJ2-2; TRBD2 matches 11 bases. CDR1 is SGHNT and CDR2 is YYREEE in the germline V gene (reference sequence). With 3 bases clipped from V and 5 bases from J, the junction kept 6 bases outside the gene matches. The CDR3 length is 16 residues. The DNA for the CDR3 is TGTGCCAGCAGCTCCGATAGCGGGAGGGGAACCGGGGAGCTGTTTTTT. As protein: CASSSDSGRGTGELFF.

The chain couples TRBV5-1 to TRBJ2-7; perhaps TRBD1 as D (6 bases). The germline gives CDR1 SGHRS, CDR2 YFSETQ. Trimming pared 0 bases from V and 2 bases from J, leaving 12 bases between. The CDR3 is 15 amino acids. This chain's CDR3 is CASSLASGHPYEQYF. In DNA, the CDR3 is TGCGCCAGCAGCTTGGCCTCGGGACACCCCTACGAGCAGTACTTC.

This clone was observed a handful of times. The V call is TRBV30, the J call TRBJ2-3; 13 bases match TRBD2. In germline, CDR1 is GTSNPN, CDR2 SVGIG (reference sequence). Unmatched junction bases numbered 10, after V lost 8 bases and J lost 2 bases. The CDR3 loop spans 16 amino acids. The CDR3 region has the DNA TGTGCCGAAAGTGGGGGGACTAGCGGGGACACAGATACGCAGTATTTT. This codes for CAESGGTSGDTDTQYF.

The chain recombines TRBV7-8 with TRBJ2-7, with D hard to call. V shed 1 base and J shed 0 bases, with 10 bases lying between them. This CDR3 has 15 amino acids. Germline lookup yields CDR1 SGHVS and CDR2 FQNEAQ. The CDR3 nucleotides read TGTGCCAGCAGCTTAGTCCCGGGTCCCTCCTACGAGCAGTACTTC. Protein: CASSLVPGPSYEQYF.

The chain combines TRBV6-6 with TRBJ1-1, with 7 bases lining up with TRBD1. The CDR3 spans 14 residues. Germline CDR1 MNHNY, CDR2 SVGAGI (reference sequence). J lost 2 bases, V lost 3 bases, and 3 bases had no gene match. As DNA, the CDR3 is TGTGCCAGCAGTTATCAGGGGGTCAACACTGAAGCTTTCTTT. It translates to CASSYQGVNTEAFF.

The V and J genes are TRBV5-6 and TRBJ2-5, with D uncertain. Trimming left V 7 bases short and J 1 base short, with 11 bases between. Looked up from germline, CDR1 is SGHDT and CDR2 is YYEEEE. The CDR3 is 13 amino acids. The CDR3 region is CASHLRSQETQYF. In DNA, the CDR3 is TGTGCCAGCCACCTCCGGTCCCAAGAGACCCAGTACTTC.

The chain uses TRBV2 and TRBJ1-5, with D possibly TRBD1 on 5 matching bases. In germline, CDR1 is SNHLY, CDR2 FYNNEI. This CDR3 spans 12 amino acids. V was shortened by 6 bases and J by 9 bases, with 12 bases between the two germline ends. The CDR3 bases are TGTGCCAGCAGGTACGCCCAGGGGCCCCAGCATTTT. Protein sequence: CASRYAQGPQHF.

The chain joins TRBV19 to TRBJ2-7; 10 nucleotides align to TRBD2. The CDR3 loop spans 14 amino acids. Germline V gene data show CDR1 as LNHDA and CDR2 as SQIVND (reference sequence). Germline trimming cut 6 bases from V and 7 bases from J; bases unmatched to any gene: 9. The CDR3: CASSDLAGVGEQYF. The CDR3, as DNA: TGTGCCAGTAGCGACCTAGCGGGAGTGGGGGAGCAGTACTTC.

This clone was observed a single time. V and J are TRBV5-1 and TRBJ2-3; TRBD2 agrees at 11 bases. J gave up 3 bases and V 3 bases, and 12 bases lay outside the gene matches. The CDR3 covers 18 residues. Germline-derived CDR1 and CDR2 are SGHRS and YFSETQ. The CDR3: CASSYLAGGGEGTDTQYF. In nucleotides, the CDR3 is TGCGCCAGCAGCTACCTAGCGGGAGGAGGTGAGGGGACAGATACGCAGTATTTT. The entire variable domain, with the rest obtained from reference TRBV5-1 and TRBJ2-3, is as follows: KAGVTQTPRYLIKTRGQQVTLSCSPISGHRSVSWYQQTPGQGLQFLFEYFSETQRNKGNFPGRFSGRQFSNSRSEMNVSTLELGDSALYLCASSYLAGGGEGTDTQYFGPGTRLTVL.

The V gene is TRBV5-1, the J gene TRBJ2-5; tentative D call: TRBD2 (5 bases). Per germline, CDR1 SGHRS and CDR2 YFSETQ. The CDR3 spans 15 residues. V was clipped by 4 bases and J by 5 bases, with 18 bases between them. CDR3 DNA: TGCGCCAGCAGCCCCCTGACGGGAATCCGGGAGACCCAGTACTTC. Amino acid sequence: CASSPLTGIRETQYF.

The J gene is TRBJ1-5, the V gene TRBV6-1; D is unclear. This CDR3 spans 14 amino acids. Trimming pared 3 bases from V and 6 bases from J, leaving 12 bases between. Per germline, CDR1 MNHNS and CDR2 SASEGT. This CDR3 is CASSDRLGVQPQHF. The CDR3 nucleotides are TGTGCCAGCAGTGACAGGCTGGGTGTTCAGCCCCAGCATTTT.

This sequence joins TRBV19 and TRBJ1-5; TRBD1 matches 7 bases. The V and J ends lost 7 bases and 5 bases, in that order; junction bases with no gene match: 5. The CDR3 is 13 amino acids. CDR1 is LNHDA, CDR2 SQIVND, per germline (reference sequence). This chain's CDR3 is CASKGGGYQPQHF. CDR3 in DNA: TGTGCCAGTAAAGGAGGGGGCTATCAGCCCCAGCATTTT. Complete variable domain (other parts from reference TRBV19 and TRBJ1-5): DGGITQSPKYLFRKEGQNVTLSCEQNLNHDAMYWYRQDPGQGLRLIYYSQIVNDFQKGDIAEGYSVSREKKESFPLTVTSAQKNPTAFYLCASKGGGYQPQHFGDGTRLSIL.

The gene calls are TRBV5-1 and TRBJ2-3; 10 bases match TRBD2. This CDR3 region has 22 residues. Trimming took 1 base from V and 3 from J; bases not matched to a gene: 23. The germline CDR1 and CDR2 sequences are SGHRS and YFSETQ. The CDR3 DNA reads TGCGCCAGCAGCTTGAGGCGGGCCGGTAGTAGCGGGAGGAGTCACGGAACAGATACGCAGTATTTT. Translating it yields CASSLRRAGSSGRSHGTDTQYF.

The chain joins TRBV28 to TRBJ2-7; 8 bases map to TRBD2. This CDR3 is built from 16 residues. Germline CDR1 and CDR2: MDHEN and SYDVKM. V dropped 5 bases and J dropped 4; count of bases not matched to a gene: 13. The CDR3 here is CASSLGLVGSSYEQYF. The DNA for the CDR3 is TGTGCCAGCAGTCTGGGACTAGTTGGGAGTTCTTACGAGCAGTACTTC. The entire variable domain, with the rest obtained from reference TRBV28 and TRBJ2-7, is as follows: DVKVTQSSRYLVKRTGEKVFLECVQDMDHENMFWYRQDPGLGLRLIYFSYDVKMKEKGDIPEGYSVSREKKERFSLILESASTNQTSMYLCASSLGLVGSSYEQYFGPGTRLTVT.

This chain links TRBV5-1 with TRBJ1-1; 7 bases are shared with TRBD1. The CDR3 is 16 residues long. After removal of 0 bases from V and 1 base from J, the junction contained 6 bases not matched to a gene. The germline gives CDR1 SGHRS, CDR2 YFSETQ. The CDR3 here is CASSLEGQLKNTEAFF. In nucleotides, the CDR3 is TGCGCCAGCAGCTTGGAGGGACAGCTTAAGAACACTGAAGCTTTCTTT.